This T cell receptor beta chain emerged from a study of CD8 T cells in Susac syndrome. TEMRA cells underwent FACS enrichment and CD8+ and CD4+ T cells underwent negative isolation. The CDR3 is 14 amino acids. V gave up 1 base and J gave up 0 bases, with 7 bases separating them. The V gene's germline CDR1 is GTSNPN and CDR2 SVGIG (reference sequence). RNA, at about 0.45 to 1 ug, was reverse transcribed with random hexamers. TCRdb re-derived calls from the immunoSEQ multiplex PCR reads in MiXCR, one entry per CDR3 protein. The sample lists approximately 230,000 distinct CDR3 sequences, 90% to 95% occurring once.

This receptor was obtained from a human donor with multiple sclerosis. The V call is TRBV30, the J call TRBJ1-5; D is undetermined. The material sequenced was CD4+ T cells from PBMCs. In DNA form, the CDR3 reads TGTGCCTGGAGTGACAGTAATAGCAATCAGCCCCAGCATTTT. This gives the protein CAWSDSNSNQPQHF.